The 26 T cell receptor beta chains below all came from one sample that was sequenced in a study of shared clonotypes between healthy human individuals. Produced via immunoSEQ multiplex PCR; TCRdb's table is partial and in-frame only. The table has a few hundred thousand clones, 60% to 80% seen once. The specimen was memory CD4+ T cells sorted from blood. Subset specified: CD45RA-negative fraction. These receptors were collected from a man aged 25 to 45 in good health.

This clone occurred a few times. The chain employs TRBV5-4 and TRBJ2-7; no clear D gene. V was shortened by 0 bases and J by 3 bases, with 4 bases between the two germline ends. This CDR3 has 12 amino acids. Germline loops: CDR1 SGHNT, CDR2 YYREEE (reference sequence). The CDR3 loop is CASSLDNYEQYF. The CDR3 DNA follows: TGTGCCAGCAGCTTGGACAACTACGAGCAGTACTTC.

The chain couples TRBV9 to TRBJ2-1; maybe TRBD1 (6 bases). This CDR3 is built from 13 residues. Trimming removed 3 bases at V and 4 bases at J, with 8 bases between. In germline, CDR1 is SGDLS, CDR2 YYNGEE. The CDR3 nucleotides are TGTGCCAGCAGCGGAGGGGGATACAATGAGCAGTTCTTC. This translates into CASSGGGYNEQFF.

The chain combines TRBV18 with TRBJ1-4; no firm D call. CDR3 size: 14 residues. Germline V gene data show CDR1 as KGHSH and CDR2 as LQKENI. Trimming pared 2 bases from V and 7 bases from J, leaving 11 bases between. CDR3 in DNA: TGTGCCAGCTCACCAGCCGGGAACGCTGAAAAACTGTTTTTT. Translating gives CASSPAGNAEKLFF.

The chain links TRBV15 to TRBJ2-1; D uncertain. Germline V gene lookup returns CDR1 LNHNV and CDR2 YYDKDF (reference sequence). There are 13 residues in the CDR3. Trimming took off 0 bases at V and 4 bases at J, with 4 bases between the two ends. The CDR3 DNA reads TGTGCCACCAGCAGAGACAGGTACAATGAGCAGTTCTTC. It specifies CATSRDRYNEQFF.

The chain carries TRBV19 and TRBJ2-7; no reliable D call. The CDR3 is made up of 11 amino acids. The germline gives CDR1 LNHDA, CDR2 SQIVND (reference sequence). Trimming took off 5 bases at V and 5 bases at J, with 7 bases between the two ends. In DNA, the CDR3 is TGTGCCAGTAGTCAGTACCACGAGCAGTACTTC. It encodes CASSQYHEQYF.

The chain is built from TRBV5-4 and TRBJ2-5; 13 bases match TRBD2. Germline CDR1 and CDR2: SGHNT and YYREEE (reference sequence). The J segment lost 2 bases and the V segment lost 1 base, leaving 2 bases of the junction unmatched. CDR3 length: 16 amino acids. The CDR3 sequence: CASSLKLAGGQETQYF. Written as DNA, the CDR3 is TGTGCCAGCAGCTTGAAACTAGCGGGAGGGCAAGAGACCCAGTACTTC.

V is TRBV2 and J is TRBJ1-2; D is undetermined. The germline V gene has CDR1 SNHLY and CDR2 FYNNEI. V gave up 1 base and J gave up 5 bases, with 11 bases separating them. The CDR3 covers 14 residues. The CDR3 DNA follows: TGTGCCAGCAGTGAAGTGGTCGTGGGGTATGGCTACACCTTC. Encoded protein: CASSEVVVGYGYTF. Drawing the rest from reference TRBV2 and TRBJ1-2, the complete variable domain is EPEVTQTPSHQVTQMGQEVILRCVPISNHLYFYWYRQILGQKVEFLVSFYNNEISEKSEIFDDQFSVERPDGSNFTLKIRSTKLEDSAMYFCASSEVVVGYGYTFGSGTRLTVV.

In its sample, this clone was seen once. V usage is TRBV11-2 and J usage is TRBJ1-1; 11 bases are a match to TRBD1. The CDR3 sequence is 16 residues long. Trimming cost V 7 bases and J 3 bases; bases outside gene matches: 10. CDR1 is SGHAT and CDR2 is FQNNGV in the germline V gene. CDR3 nucleotide sequence: TGTGCCAGCACCCCCGGGACAGGGGGTGGTGACACTGAAGCTTTCTTT. Encoded protein: CASTPGTGGGDTEAFF.

This chain links TRBV5-5 with TRBJ1-1, with D hard to call. Germline lookup yields CDR1 SGHKS and CDR2 YYEKEE (reference sequence). Between the trimmed V and J ends, which lost 2 bases and 5 bases, there was a span of 16 bases. This CDR3 contains 15 residues. DNA for the CDR3: TGTGCCAGCAGCTTAGCCCCTATAGAGGGAACTGAAGCTTTCTTT. Translated, it gives CASSLAPIEGTEAFF.

This clone was counted a few times. The CDR3 nucleotides are TGTGCCAGTAGTTACGACTATAGCAATCAGCCCCAGCATTTT. This encodes CASSYDYSNQPQHF. The V gene is TRBV19, the J gene TRBJ1-5, with D hard to call. Germline V gives CDR1 LNHDA, CDR2 SQIVND (reference sequence). This CDR3 has 14 amino acids. Between the trimmed V and J ends, which lost 5 bases and 0 bases, there was a span of 8 bases.

The V gene is TRBV7-2, the J gene TRBJ1-5; D may be TRBD1 (6 bases). V lost 1 base and J lost 5, with 12 bases in between. CDR3 length: 15 residues. Germline V CDR1 and CDR2: SGHTA, FQGNSA. CDR3 amino acids: CASSLGQTGYQPQHF. CDR3 nucleotides: TGTGCCAGCAGCTTAGGACAGACAGGTTATCAGCCCCAGCATTTT.

This clone has a handful of counts. One base away lies a much larger clone, so this may be a sequencing read error. In the same sample, other DNA sequences code for this CDR3. V gene TRBV6-4 combines with J gene TRBJ1-1; no firm D call. The V end was cut by 2 bases, the J end by 3 bases, with 7 bases between. The CDR3 contains 13 residues. Germline CDR1 is MRHNA and CDR2 is SNTAGT. For the CDR3, the DNA is TGTGCCAGCAGTGACCGGCAGGACACTGAAGCTTTCTTT. Protein product: CASSDRQDTEAFF.

The chain couples TRBV5-6 to TRBJ1-5; perhaps TRBD1 as D (6 bases). The CDR3 runs to 16 residues. The V gene's germline CDR1 is SGHDT and CDR2 YYEEEE. Trimming took off 4 bases at V and 5 bases at J, with 19 bases between the two ends. The chain's CDR3 is CASSNLQGGWDQPQHF. The CDR3 nucleotides are TGTGCCAGCAGCAATCTACAGGGCGGTTGGGATCAGCCCCAGCATTTT.

V usage is TRBV5-1 and J usage is TRBJ1-3; D uncertain. CDR3 size: 18 residues. The germline V gene encodes CDR1 SGHRS and CDR2 YFSETQ. V lost 4 bases to trimming and J lost 0 bases, with 20 bases between them. In nucleotides, the CDR3 is TGCGCCAGCAGCCCGGGTGGAAACTCCGTCAGCTCTGGAAACACCATATATTTT. Amino acid sequence: CASSPGGNSVSSGNTIYF.

Points on this clone: Other nucleotide sequences in the sample specify the same CDR3. The V and J genes are TRBV7-9 and TRBJ2-5, with D hard to call. CDR3 size: 11 residues. The germline V gene has CDR1 SEHNR and CDR2 FQNEAQ (reference sequence). V lost 5 bases to trimming and J lost 1 base, with 2 bases between them. The CDR3 DNA is TGTGCCAGCAGCCCCCAAGAGACCCAGTACTTC. The encoded protein is CASSPQETQYF.

V usage is TRBV7-8 and J usage is TRBJ2-1; 10 bases are a match to TRBD2. CDR3 size: 15 residues. V was pared by 7 bases and J by 7 bases, with 10 bases of the junction left unmatched. Per germline, CDR1 SGHVS and CDR2 FQNEAQ. In DNA form, the CDR3 reads TGTGCCAGCAACCCCACTCCTAGCGGGGGAAATGAGCAGTTCTTC. Translation: CASNPTPSGGNEQFF.

This clone was found once. V gene TRBV6-5 combines with J gene TRBJ2-7, with D perhaps matching TRBD1 (6 bases). This CDR3 contains 16 residues. The V gene lost 4 bases and the J gene lost 1 base, with 17 bases spanning the gap. Per germline, CDR1 MNHEY and CDR2 SVGAGI. CDR3 protein: CASSSHRQEGSYEQYF. Written as DNA, the CDR3 is TGTGCCAGCAGTTCACATCGACAGGAAGGATCCTACGAGCAGTACTTC.

The rearrangement uses TRBV7-2 and TRBJ2-1; no definite D call. Trimming took 4 bases from V and 5 from J, leaving 12 bases between them. The germline V gene encodes CDR1 SGHTA and CDR2 FQGNSA. The CDR3 covers 14 residues. The CDR3 protein is CASSSPGAHNEQFF. The CDR3 DNA is TGTGCCAGCAGCTCCCCGGGCGCCCACAATGAGCAGTTCTTC.

The CDR3 loop is CASSFSGSNADTQYF. The DNA of the CDR3 is TGTGCCAGCAGCTTTAGCGGGAGTAACGCAGATACGCAGTATTTT. This chain joins TRBV11-3 and TRBJ2-3, with 9 bases fitting TRBD2. V lost 3 bases, J lost 4 bases, and 5 bases stayed unmatched. The germline V gene has CDR1 SGHNT and CDR2 YENEEA. There are 15 residues in the CDR3.

This clone was found a few times. The chain uses TRBV10-2 and TRBJ1-3, with 8 bases fitting TRBD1. Unmatched junction bases numbered 4, after V lost 0 bases and J lost 0 bases. Germline V gene lookup returns CDR1 WSHSY and CDR2 SAAADI. The CDR3 is made up of 17 amino acids. The CDR3 bases are TGCGCCAGCAGTGAGTCGGAACAGGGGGTCTCTGGAAACACCATATATTTT. It translates to CASSESEQGVSGNTIYF.

The chain is built from TRBV5-6 and TRBJ2-3; perhaps TRBD1 as D (5 bases). V lost 4 bases to trimming and J lost 3 bases, with 12 bases between them. The CDR3 is 14 amino acids. Germline V gives CDR1 SGHDT, CDR2 YYEEEE. The chain's CDR3 is CASSPEPGTDTQYF. CDR3 bases: TGTGCCAGCAGCCCTGAACCAGGGACAGATACGCAGTATTTT.

This clone has just a few counts. The genes are TRBV5-4 and TRBJ2-5; possible D gene TRBD1, 6 bases. V lost 1 base to trimming and J lost 5 bases, with 15 bases between them. This CDR3 spans 15 amino acids. CDR1 is SGHNT, CDR2 YYREEE, per germline (reference sequence). The CDR3 region is CASSLKIGGPETQYF. The DNA of the CDR3 is TGTGCCAGCAGCTTGAAGATTGGGGGCCCGGAGACCCAGTACTTC.

The CDR3 nucleotides read TGCGCCAGCAGCTTAGACAGGGGGGGAATCAATGAGCAGTTCTTC. Protein product: CASSLDRGGINEQFF. The chain carries TRBV5-1 and TRBJ2-1; 9 nucleotides line up with TRBD1. Losses at the gene ends were 2 bases for V and 6 bases for J; bases not matched to a gene: 6. The CDR3 consists of 15 residues. Germline loops: CDR1 SGHRS, CDR2 YFSETQ.

This clone was recorded a few times. The chain combines TRBV29-1 with TRBJ2-1; D perhaps matches TRBD2 (6 bases). CDR1 is SQVTM and CDR2 is ANQGSEA in the germline V gene. The V end lost 3 bases, the J end lost 9 bases, and 21 bases lay between the germline ends. The CDR3 has 15 residues. The CDR3 loop reads CSVDAGGGAGGEQFF. Here the CDR3 DNA reads TGCAGCGTTGACGCCGGGGGTGGGGCCGGCGGTGAGCAGTTCTTC.

The chain joins TRBV7-6 to TRBJ2-1; D is possibly TRBD1 (5 bases). The CDR3 is made up of 16 amino acids. Germline lookup yields CDR1 SGHVS and CDR2 FNYEAQ. Trimming pared 0 bases from V and 5 bases from J, leaving 14 bases between. CDR3 loop: CASSLAQGPTDNEQFF. The DNA of the CDR3 is TGTGCCAGCAGCTTAGCGCAGGGTCCTACAGACAATGAGCAGTTCTTC. The entire variable domain, with the rest obtained from reference TRBV7-6 and TRBJ2-1, is as follows: GAGVSQSPRYKVTKRGQDVALRCDPISGHVSLYWYRQALGQGPEFLTYFNYEAQQDKSGLPNDRFSAERPEGSISTLTIQRTEQRDSAMYRCASSLAQGPTDNEQFFGPGTRLTVL.

The gene calls are TRBV2 and TRBJ1-5; TRBD1 aligns across 7 bases. Germline V gene data show CDR1 as SNHLY and CDR2 as FYNNEI. CDR3 size: 14 residues. The J segment lost 5 bases and the V segment lost 2 bases, leaving 3 bases of the junction unmatched. CDR3 in amino acids: CASSERQGDQPQHF. The CDR3 DNA follows: TGTGCCAGCAGTGAAAGACAGGGAGATCAGCCCCAGCATTTT.